This is a list of T cell receptor beta chains from one sample in a study of cytomegalovirus exposure and HLA in healthy donors. Method: immunoSEQ multiplex PCR; TCRdb's copy keeps in-frame clones and lacks some. This table holds 150,000 to 200,000 clones, approximately 80% found once. Sequenced input: PBMCs. The source is a woman in her twenties or thirties in good health and CMV-seronegative. Each CDR3 is given without its conserved first and last residue. Each record gives: D gene, V gene, CDR3 protein. A D gene is named only where the DNA matches it firmly.

>-|TRBV27
ASSPGGPEQF
>TRBD2|TRBV5-8
ASSPGRGGVYEQY
>-|TRBV7-9
ASSLLLSSYNEQF
>-|TRBV7-6
ASSLEEGQPQH
>-|TRBV2
ASSDHMNNEQF
>-|TRBV27
ASSLRGSYNEQF
>TRBD2|TRBV11-3
ASSQSPAGGPIGELF
>TRBD2|TRBV7-6
ASSLDTPGLAGGLEQY
>TRBD2|TRBV2
ASSEYRASGSYNEQF
>-|TRBV5-4
ASSSPVGAGSGNTIY
>-|TRBV19
ASSIGGPNYGYT
>-|TRBV4-1
ASSRHLDDSYNEQF
>TRBD2|TRBV6-4
ASSEGLGFNEQF
>-|TRBV5-1
ASSPAGLDSTDTQY
>TRBD1|TRBV30
AWIPGTGNYGYT
>-|TRBV19
ASSPTGQQWNEKLF
>-|TRBV29-1
SVEEAGTTYEQY
>TRBD1|TRBV11-2
ASSPGQGKGDQPQH
>TRBD1|TRBV9
ASSVDRVQDTQY
>-|TRBV9
ASSGSAGTNYGYT
>-|TRBV4-2
ASSQAQGRWNSPLH
>TRBD1|TRBV2
ASSDGQENYGYT
>TRBD2|TRBV6-5
ASSATSGRSQTQY
>TRBD1|TRBV7-3
ASSKTGGLGYGYT
>-|TRBV6-1
ASSELRSANTGELF
>TRBD1|TRBV7-9
ASTAGTGGETYEQY
>-|TRBV5-1
ASSLEASNEQF
>TRBD1|TRBV9
ASSADRARIGYNEQF
>-|TRBV7-9
SSSRAPRPAANYGYT
>TRBD1|TRBV10-3
AISLQGSTDTQY
>-|TRBV6-1
ASSTRARGTDTQY
>TRBD1|TRBV25-1
ASSLRDRGNEQF
>-|TRBV11-2
ASSPTRSAADTQY
>-|TRBV27
ASSMTAPLSGYT
>TRBD1|TRBV30
AWSSGQSTDTQY
>TRBD2|TRBV11-1
ASSWGSGRVFSEQF
>-|TRBV2
ASSVQGATEAF
>TRBD1|TRBV27
ASSSPGDRAYEQF
>-|TRBV5-1
ASSLALGGAISGANVLT
>-|TRBV7-6
ASSLALFTEAF
>-|TRBV11-2
ASSLVPTRDLAYEQY
>-|TRBV15
ATSSRYRVHEQY
>TRBD2|TRBV12-5
ASGLVRLAGEQSTQY
>-|TRBV6-6
ASSYLGLGGGSGYT
>TRBD1|TRBV25-1
ASSASGTGFYEQY